This paragraph reports one T cell receptor (beta chain). These data come from a study of blood T cell repertoires in COVID-19. With V trimmed by 5 bases and J by 1 base, 6 bases remained unmatched. Germline CDR1 reads MDHEN; CDR2 reads SYDVKM. This CDR3 contains 16 residues. Original handling: The authors estimated nucleated cell counts from reference gene primer amplification. Measured with immunoSEQ multiplex PCR; TCRdb has only the in-frame clones, and not every one. Clone size and V and J calls were adopted from that table, with D and trimming inferred from the DNA. This sample has some 150,000 clones, with 75% to 90% found just once.

The source of this sequence is a man between 65 and 85 years old with acute or convalescent COVID-19. Material for sequencing was peripheral blood. The chain carries TRBV28 and TRBJ2-3, with 10 bases that match TRBD2. The DNA for the CDR3 is TGTGCCAGCAGTGCACCCGGGACTAGCGGCACAGATACGCAGTATTTT. Protein: CASSAPGTSGTDTQYF.